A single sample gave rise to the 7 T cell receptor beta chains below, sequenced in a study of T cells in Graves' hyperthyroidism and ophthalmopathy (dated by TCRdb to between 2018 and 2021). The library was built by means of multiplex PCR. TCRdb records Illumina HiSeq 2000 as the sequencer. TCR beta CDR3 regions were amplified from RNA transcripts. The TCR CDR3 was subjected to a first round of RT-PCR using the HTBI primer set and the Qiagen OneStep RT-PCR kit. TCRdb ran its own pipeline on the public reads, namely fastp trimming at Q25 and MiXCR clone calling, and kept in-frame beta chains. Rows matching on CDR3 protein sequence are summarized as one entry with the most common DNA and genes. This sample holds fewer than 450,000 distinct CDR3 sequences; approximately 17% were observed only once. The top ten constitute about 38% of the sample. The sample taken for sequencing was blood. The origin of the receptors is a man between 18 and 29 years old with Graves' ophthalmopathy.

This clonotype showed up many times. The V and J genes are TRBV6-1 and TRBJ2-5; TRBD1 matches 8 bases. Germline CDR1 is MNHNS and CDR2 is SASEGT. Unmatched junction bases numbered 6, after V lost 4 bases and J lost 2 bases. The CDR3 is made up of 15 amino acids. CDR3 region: CASSAQTGVQETQYF. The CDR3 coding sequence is TGTGCCAGCAGTGCCCAGACAGGGGTACAAGAGACCCAGTACTTC.

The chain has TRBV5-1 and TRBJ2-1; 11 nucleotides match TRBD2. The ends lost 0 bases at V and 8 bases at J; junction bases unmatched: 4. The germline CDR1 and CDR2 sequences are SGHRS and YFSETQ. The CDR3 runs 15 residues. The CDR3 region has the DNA TGCGCCAGCAGCTTGGTCCTAGCGGGAGGCGATGAGCAGTTCTTC. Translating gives CASSLVLAGGDEQFF. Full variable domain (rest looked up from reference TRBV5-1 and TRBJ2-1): KAGVTQTPRYLIKTRGQQVTLSCSPISGHRSVSWYQQTPGQGLQFLFEYFSETQRNKGNFPGRFSGRQFSNSRSEMNVSTLELGDSALYLCASSLVLAGGDEQFFGPGTRLTVL.

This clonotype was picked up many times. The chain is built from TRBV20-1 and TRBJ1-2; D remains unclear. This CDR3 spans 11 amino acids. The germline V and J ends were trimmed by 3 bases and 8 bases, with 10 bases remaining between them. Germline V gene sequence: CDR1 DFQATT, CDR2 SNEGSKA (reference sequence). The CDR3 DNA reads TGCAGTGCTAGTATGGGTGACGGCTACACCTTC. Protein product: CSASMGDGYTF.

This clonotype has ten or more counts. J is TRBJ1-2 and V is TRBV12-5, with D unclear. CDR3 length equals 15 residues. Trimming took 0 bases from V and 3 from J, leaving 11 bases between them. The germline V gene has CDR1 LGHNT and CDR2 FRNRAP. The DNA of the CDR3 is TGTGCTAGTGGTTTGGTCACGACCTTCTACTATGGCTACACCTTC. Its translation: CASGLVTTFYYGYTF.

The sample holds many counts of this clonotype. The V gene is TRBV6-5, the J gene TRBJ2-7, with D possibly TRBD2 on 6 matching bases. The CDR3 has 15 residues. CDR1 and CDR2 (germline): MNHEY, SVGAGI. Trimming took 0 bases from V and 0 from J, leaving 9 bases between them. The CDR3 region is CASSYSSGDSYEQYF. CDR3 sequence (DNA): TGTGCCAGCAGTTACTCGTCGGGGGACTCCTACGAGCAGTACTTC.

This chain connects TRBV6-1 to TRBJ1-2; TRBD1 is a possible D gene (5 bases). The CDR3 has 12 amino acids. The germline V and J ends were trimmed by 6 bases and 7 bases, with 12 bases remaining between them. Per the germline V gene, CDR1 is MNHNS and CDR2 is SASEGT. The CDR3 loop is CASRMGGTGYTF. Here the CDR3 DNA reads TGTGCCAGCAGGATGGGGGGTACTGGCTACACCTTC.

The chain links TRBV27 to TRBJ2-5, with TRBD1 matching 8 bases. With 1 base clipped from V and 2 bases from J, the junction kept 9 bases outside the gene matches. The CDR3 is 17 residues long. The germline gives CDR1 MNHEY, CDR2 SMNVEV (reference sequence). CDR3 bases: TGTGCCAGCAGTTTATTGGCAGGGGGCTTTTTACAAGAGACCCAGTACTTC. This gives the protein CASSLLAGGFLQETQYF.